A single sample gave rise to the 8 T cell receptor beta chains below, sequenced in a study of HIV-infected patients and healthy controls. Reverse transcription used about 500 ng RNA and constant-region primers for alpha and beta. Alpha and beta chain libraries were made separately by chain-specific third strand synthesis with multiplexing indices. MiXCR, applied by TCRdb to the 5' RACE reads, yields one record per CDR3 protein. The table lists approximately 14,000 distinct CDR3 sequences, roughly a tenth of them singletons. All unsorted peripheral T cells were captured because whole blood was used without fractionation. Material for sequencing was blood. These receptors were taken from an adult in good health.

This clonotype was detected a few times. V usage is TRBV18 and J usage is TRBJ2-6; D is unresolved. Germline V gene sequence: CDR1 KGHSH, CDR2 LQKENI. The CDR3 loop spans 17 amino acids. V dropped 3 bases and J dropped 0 bases, with 12 bases sitting between them. Here the CDR3 reads CASSPGVSASGANVLTF. In DNA, the CDR3 is TGTGCCAGCTCACCGGGTGTGAGTGCCTCTGGGGCCAACGTCCTGACTTTC.

This clonotype is judged large. This chain uses TRBV7-9 with TRBJ1-4, with 7 bases aligning to TRBD1. V lost 11 bases, J lost 8 bases, and 11 bases stayed unmatched. This CDR3 comprises 13 residues. In germline, CDR1 is SEHNR, CDR2 FQNEAQ (reference sequence). CDR3 residues: CAGQGVSEEKLFF. The CDR3 DNA reads as TGTGCCGGCCAGGGGGTGTCGGAAGAAAAACTGTTTTTT.

Ten or more counts support this clonotype. The gene calls are TRBV3-1 and TRBJ1-2; D perhaps matches TRBD1 (5 bases). Germline-derived CDR1 and CDR2 are LGHDT and YNNKEL (reference sequence). This CDR3 has 15 amino acids. Between the trimmed V and J ends, which lost 8 bases and 8 bases, there was a span of 24 bases. CDR3 residues: CASGGPARSSWGYTF. CDR3 sequence (DNA): TGTGCCAGCGGGGGTCCGGCTAGGTCCTCGTGGGGCTACACCTTC.

This clonotype was counted at least ten times. J is TRBJ2-2 and V is TRBV20-1; D is unresolved. Germline CDR1 and CDR2: DFQATT and SNEGSKA (reference sequence). V was trimmed by 2 bases and J by 4 bases, leaving 11 bases between them. CDR3 length: 14 residues. CDR3 in DNA: TGCAGTGCTAGAACCGTCCGGGCCACCGGGGAGCTGTTTTTT. As protein: CSARTVRATGELFF.

This rearrangement joins TRBV2 to TRBJ1-3; D not resolved. Germline CDR1 is SNHLY and CDR2 is FYNNEI. V was trimmed by 1 base and J by 0 bases, leaving 7 bases between them. The CDR3 loop spans 15 amino acids. CDR3 sequence reads: CASSEEYNSGNTIYF. CDR3 bases: TGTGCCAGCAGTGAAGAATACAACTCTGGAAACACCATATATTTT.

The table lists this clonotype with many counts. The J gene is TRBJ2-1, the V gene TRBV30; a weak D match, TRBD1 (6 bases). The V gene lost 7 bases and the J gene lost 5 bases, with 12 bases spanning the gap. Per the germline V gene, CDR1 is GTSNPN and CDR2 is SVGIG (reference sequence). The CDR3 covers 12 residues. CDR3 nucleotides: TGTGCCTACCTGGCAGGGGACAATGAGCAGTTCTTC. It codes for CAYLAGDNEQFF.

By share, this clonotype ranks as medium-sized. The chain uses TRBV7-9 and TRBJ2-3, with D uncertain. The CDR3 runs to 14 residues. Deletions cut 3 bases from V and 4 bases from J, with 11 bases between. Germline V CDR1 and CDR2: SEHNR, FQNEAQ (reference sequence). CDR3 residues: CASSLHGLADTQYF. In nucleotides, the CDR3 is TGTGCCAGCAGCTTGCATGGCCTCGCAGATACGCAGTATTTT.

This clonotype was observed many times. The rearrangement links TRBV7-8 to TRBJ2-2; TRBD1 is a possible D gene (6 bases). CDR1 and CDR2 (germline): SGHVS, FQNEAQ. V dropped 5 bases and J dropped 1 base, with 8 bases sitting between them. The length of the CDR3 is 14 residues. DNA for the CDR3: TGTGCCAGCAGCCCGGACAGGAACACCGGGGAGCTGTTTTTT. It translates to CASSPDRNTGELFF.